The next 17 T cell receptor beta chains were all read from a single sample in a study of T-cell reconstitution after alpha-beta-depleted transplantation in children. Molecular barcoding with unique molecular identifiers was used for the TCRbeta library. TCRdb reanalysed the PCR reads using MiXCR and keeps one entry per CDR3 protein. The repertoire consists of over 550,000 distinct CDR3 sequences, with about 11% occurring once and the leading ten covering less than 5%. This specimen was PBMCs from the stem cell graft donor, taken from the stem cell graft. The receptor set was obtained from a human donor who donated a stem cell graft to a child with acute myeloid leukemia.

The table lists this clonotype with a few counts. Written as DNA, the CDR3 is TGTGCCAGCAGCTTAGATGGGGTCCCAGCGGGGCCCAGGTCTGAACAGTTCTTC. This translates into CASSLDGVPAGPRSEQFF. This rearrangement joins TRBV11-2 to TRBJ2-1; 7 positions match TRBD2. The CDR3 extends over 18 amino acids. In germline, CDR1 is SGHAT, CDR2 FQNNGV. Unmatched junction bases numbered 21, after V lost 0 bases and J lost 13 bases.

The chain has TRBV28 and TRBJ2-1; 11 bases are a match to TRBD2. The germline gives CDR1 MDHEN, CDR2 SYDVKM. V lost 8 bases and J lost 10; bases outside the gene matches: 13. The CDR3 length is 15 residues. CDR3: CASGGGLAARREQFF. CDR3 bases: TGTGCCAGCGGGGGGGGACTAGCGGCACGCAGGGAGCAGTTCTTC.

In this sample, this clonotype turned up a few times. The CDR3 DNA is TGTGCCAGCAGTTCCTTCGGGAAGGGGAGTGAAAAACTGTTTTTT. It yields the protein CASSSFGKGSEKLFF. V gene TRBV6-5 combines with J gene TRBJ1-4; D is perhaps TRBD1 (5 bases). V was cut by 4 bases and J by 7 bases, with 16 bases left in between. The CDR3 runs 15 residues. The germline V gene has CDR1 MNHEY and CDR2 SVGAGI.

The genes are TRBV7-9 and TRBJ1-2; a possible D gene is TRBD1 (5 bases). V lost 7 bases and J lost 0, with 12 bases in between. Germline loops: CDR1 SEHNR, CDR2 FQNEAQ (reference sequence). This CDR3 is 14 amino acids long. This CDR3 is CASIQGASNYGYTF. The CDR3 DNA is TGTGCCAGCATCCAAGGGGCCTCTAACTATGGCTACACCTTC. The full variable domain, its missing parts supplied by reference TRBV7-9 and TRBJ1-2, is DTGVSQNPRHKITKRGQNVTFRCDPISEHNRLYWYRQTLGQGPEFLTYFQNEAQLEKSRLLSDRFSAERPKGSFSTLEIQRTEQGDSAMYLCASIQGASNYGYTFGSGTRLTVV.

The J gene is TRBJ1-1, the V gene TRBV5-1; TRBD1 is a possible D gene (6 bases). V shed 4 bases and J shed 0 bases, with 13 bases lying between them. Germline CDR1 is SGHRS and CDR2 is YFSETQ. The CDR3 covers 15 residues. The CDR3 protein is CASSPGQIMNTEAFF. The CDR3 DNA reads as TGCGCCAGCAGCCCAGGACAGATAATGAACACTGAAGCTTTCTTT.

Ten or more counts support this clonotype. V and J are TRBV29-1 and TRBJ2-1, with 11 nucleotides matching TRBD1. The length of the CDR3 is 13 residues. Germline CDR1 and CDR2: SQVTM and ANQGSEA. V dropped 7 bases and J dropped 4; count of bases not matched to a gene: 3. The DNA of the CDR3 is TGCAGCGAGGGACAGGGGGGATACAATGAGCAGTTCTTC. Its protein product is CSEGQGGYNEQFF.

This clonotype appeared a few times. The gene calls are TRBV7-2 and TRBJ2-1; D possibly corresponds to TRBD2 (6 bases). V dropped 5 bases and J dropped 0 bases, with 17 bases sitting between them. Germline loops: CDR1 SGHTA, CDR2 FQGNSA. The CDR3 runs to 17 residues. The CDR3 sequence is CASSVSASAFSYNEQFF. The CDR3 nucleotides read TGTGCCAGCAGCGTTAGTGCTAGCGCCTTCTCCTACAATGAGCAGTTCTTC.

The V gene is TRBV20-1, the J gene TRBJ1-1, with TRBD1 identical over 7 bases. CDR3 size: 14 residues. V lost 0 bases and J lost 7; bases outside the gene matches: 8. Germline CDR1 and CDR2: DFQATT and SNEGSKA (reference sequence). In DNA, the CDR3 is TGCAGTGCTAGAGACACCGGGACAGTGGGTGAAGCTTTCTTT. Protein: CSARDTGTVGEAFF.

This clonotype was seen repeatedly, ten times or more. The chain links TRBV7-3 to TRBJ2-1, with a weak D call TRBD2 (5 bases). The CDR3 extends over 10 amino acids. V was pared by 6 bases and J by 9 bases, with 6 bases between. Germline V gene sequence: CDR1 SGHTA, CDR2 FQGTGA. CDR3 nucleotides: TGTGCCAGCAGTGGGAGTGAGCAGTTCTTC. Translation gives CASSGSEQFF. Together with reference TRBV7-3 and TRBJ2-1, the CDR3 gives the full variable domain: GAGVSQTPSNKVTEKGKYVELRCDPISGHTALYWYRQSLGQGPEFLIYFQGTGAADDSGLPNDRFFAVRPEGSVSTLKIQRTERGDSAVYLCASSGSEQFFGPGTRLTVL.

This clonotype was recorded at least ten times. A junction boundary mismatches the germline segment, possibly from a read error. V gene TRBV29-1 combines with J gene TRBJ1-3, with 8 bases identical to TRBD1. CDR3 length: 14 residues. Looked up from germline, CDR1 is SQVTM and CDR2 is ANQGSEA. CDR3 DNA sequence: TGCAGCGTGGAAGACAGGGGCGCTGGAAACACCATATATTTT. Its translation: CSVEDRGAGNTIYF.

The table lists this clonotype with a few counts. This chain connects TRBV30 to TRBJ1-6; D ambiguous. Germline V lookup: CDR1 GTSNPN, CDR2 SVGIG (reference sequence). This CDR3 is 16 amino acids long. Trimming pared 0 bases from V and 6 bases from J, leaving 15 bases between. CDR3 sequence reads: CAWSVLSRGANSPLHF. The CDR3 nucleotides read TGTGCCTGGAGTGTACTTAGCCGCGGCGCTAATTCACCCCTCCACTTT.

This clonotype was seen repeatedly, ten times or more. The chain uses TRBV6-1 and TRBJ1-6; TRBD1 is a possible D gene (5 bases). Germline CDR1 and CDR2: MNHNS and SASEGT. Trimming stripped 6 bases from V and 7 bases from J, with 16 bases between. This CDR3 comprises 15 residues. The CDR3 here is CASRTDTIQNSPLHF. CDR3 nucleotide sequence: TGTGCCAGCAGGACGGACACTATCCAAAATTCACCCCTCCACTTT.

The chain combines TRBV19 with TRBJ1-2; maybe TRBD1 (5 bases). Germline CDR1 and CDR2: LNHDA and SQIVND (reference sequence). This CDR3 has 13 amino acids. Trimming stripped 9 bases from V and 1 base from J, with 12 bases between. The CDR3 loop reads CASGAHLNYGYTF. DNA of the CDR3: TGTGCCAGCGGGGCACACCTTAACTATGGCTACACCTTC.

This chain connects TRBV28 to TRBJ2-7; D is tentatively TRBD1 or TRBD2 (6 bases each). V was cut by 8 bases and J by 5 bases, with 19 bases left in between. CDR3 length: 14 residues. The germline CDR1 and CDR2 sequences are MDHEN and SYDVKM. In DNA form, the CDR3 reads TGTGCCAGCGGACTTAGGGGGGCGGTTAACGAGCAGTACTTC. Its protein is CASGLRGAVNEQYF.

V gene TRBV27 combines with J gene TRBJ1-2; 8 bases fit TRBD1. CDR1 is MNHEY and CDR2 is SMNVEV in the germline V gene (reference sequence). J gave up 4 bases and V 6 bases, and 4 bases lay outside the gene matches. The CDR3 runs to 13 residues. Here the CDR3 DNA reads TGTGCCAGCAGGATCGGACAGGGCTATGGCTACACCTTC. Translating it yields CASRIGQGYGYTF.

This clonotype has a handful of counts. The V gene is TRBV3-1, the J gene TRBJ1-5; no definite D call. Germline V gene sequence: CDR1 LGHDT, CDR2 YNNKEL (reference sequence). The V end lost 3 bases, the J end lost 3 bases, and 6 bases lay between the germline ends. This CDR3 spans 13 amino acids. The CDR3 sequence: CASSQGNNQPQHF. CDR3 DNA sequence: TGTGCCAGCAGCCAGGGGAACAATCAGCCCCAGCATTTT.

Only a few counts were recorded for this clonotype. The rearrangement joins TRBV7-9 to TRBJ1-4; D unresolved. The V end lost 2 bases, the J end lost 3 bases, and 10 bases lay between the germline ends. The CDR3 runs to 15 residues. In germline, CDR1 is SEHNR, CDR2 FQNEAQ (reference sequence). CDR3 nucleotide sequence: TGTGCCAGCAGCTTAAGTTCTGGGTCTAATGAAAAACTGTTTTTT. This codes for CASSLSSGSNEKLFF.